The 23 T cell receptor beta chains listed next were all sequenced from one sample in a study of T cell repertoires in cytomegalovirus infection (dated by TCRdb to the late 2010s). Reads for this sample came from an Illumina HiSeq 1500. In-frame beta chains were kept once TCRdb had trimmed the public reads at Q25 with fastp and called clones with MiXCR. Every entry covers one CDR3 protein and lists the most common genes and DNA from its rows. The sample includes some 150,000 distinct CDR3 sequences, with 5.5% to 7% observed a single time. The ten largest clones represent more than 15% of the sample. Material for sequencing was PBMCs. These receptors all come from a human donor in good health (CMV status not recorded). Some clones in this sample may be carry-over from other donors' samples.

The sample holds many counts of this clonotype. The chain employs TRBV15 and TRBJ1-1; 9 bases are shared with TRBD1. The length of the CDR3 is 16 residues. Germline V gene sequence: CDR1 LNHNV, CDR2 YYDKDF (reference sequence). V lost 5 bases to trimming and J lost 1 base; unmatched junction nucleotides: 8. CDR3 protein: CATSLGQGRGNTEAFF. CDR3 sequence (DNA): TGTGCCACCAGCCTAGGACAGGGGAGGGGGAACACTGAAGCTTTCTTT.

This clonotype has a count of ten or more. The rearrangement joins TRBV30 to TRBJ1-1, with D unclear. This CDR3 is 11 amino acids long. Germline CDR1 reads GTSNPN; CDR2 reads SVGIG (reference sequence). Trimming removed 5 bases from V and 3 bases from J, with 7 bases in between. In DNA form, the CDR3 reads TGTGCCTGGGGCGGATACACTGAAGCTTTCTTT. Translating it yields CAWGGYTEAFF.

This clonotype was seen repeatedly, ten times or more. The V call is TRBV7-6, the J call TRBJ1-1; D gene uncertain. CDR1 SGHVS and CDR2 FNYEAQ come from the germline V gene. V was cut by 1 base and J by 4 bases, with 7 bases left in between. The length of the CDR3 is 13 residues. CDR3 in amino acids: CASSLGGITEAFF. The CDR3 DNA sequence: TGTGCCAGCAGCTTAGGGGGTATCACTGAAGCTTTCTTT. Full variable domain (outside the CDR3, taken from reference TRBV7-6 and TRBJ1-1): GAGVSQSPRYKVTKRGQDVALRCDPISGHVSLYWYRQALGQGPEFLTYFNYEAQQDKSGLPNDRFSAERPEGSISTLTIQRTEQRDSAMYRCASSLGGITEAFFGQGTRLTVV.

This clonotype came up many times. The CDR3: CSALPGQVNQPQHF. The CDR3 DNA follows: TGCAGTGCACTCCCGGGACAGGTTAATCAGCCCCAGCATTTT. The genes are TRBV20-1 and TRBJ1-5; 8 nucleotides line up with TRBD1. The CDR3 sequence is 14 residues long. After removal of 6 bases from V and 4 bases from J, the junction contained 8 bases not matched to a gene. The germline V gene has CDR1 DFQATT and CDR2 SNEGSKA (reference sequence).

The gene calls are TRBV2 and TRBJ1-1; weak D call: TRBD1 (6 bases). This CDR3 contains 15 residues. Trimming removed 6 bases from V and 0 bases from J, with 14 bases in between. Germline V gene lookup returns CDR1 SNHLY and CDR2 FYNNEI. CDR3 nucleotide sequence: TGTGCCAGCAGCGACGACAGGTCTATGAACACTGAAGCTTTCTTT. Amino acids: CASSDDRSMNTEAFF.

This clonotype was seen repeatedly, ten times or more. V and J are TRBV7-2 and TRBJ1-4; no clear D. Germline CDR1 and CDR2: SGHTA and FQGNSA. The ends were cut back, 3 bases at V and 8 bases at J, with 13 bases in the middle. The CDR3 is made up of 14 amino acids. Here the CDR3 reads CASSLSGVREKLFF. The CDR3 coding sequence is TGTGCCAGCAGCTTGTCCGGGGTACGCGAAAAACTGTTTTTT.

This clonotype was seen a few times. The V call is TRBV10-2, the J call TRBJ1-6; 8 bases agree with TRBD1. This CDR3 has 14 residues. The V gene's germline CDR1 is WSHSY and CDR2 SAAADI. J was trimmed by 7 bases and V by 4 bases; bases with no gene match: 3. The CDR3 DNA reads TGCGCCAGCAGTGTCAGGGGGCGGAATTCACCCCTCCACTTT. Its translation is CASSVRGRNSPLHF.

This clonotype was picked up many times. Written as DNA, the CDR3 is TGTGCCAGCAGCCCTGCAACAGGGACTAATGAAAAACTGTTTTTT. Its translation is CASSPATGTNEKLFF. V gene TRBV6-2 or TRBV6-3 combines with J gene TRBJ1-4; D possibly corresponds to TRBD1 (6 bases). The CDR3 spans 15 residues. V lost 6 bases and J 2 bases, leaving 13 bases between the germline ends. CDR1 is MNHEY and CDR2 is SVGEGT in the germline V gene.

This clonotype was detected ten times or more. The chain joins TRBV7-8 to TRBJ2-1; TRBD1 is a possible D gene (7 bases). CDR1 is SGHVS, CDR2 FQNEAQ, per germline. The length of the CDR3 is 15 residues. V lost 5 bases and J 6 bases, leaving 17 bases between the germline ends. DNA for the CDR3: TGTGCCAGCAGCACGTACAGTCAGGGGGGCAATGAGCAGTTCTTC. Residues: CASSTYSQGGNEQFF.

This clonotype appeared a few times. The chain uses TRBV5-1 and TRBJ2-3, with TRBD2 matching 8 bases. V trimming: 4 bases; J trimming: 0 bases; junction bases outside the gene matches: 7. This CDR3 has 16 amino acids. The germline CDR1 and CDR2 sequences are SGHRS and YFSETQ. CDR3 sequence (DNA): TGCGCCAGCAGCCCCGCGCGGGGGGCCAGCACAGATACGCAGTATTTT. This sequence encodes CASSPARGASTDTQYF.

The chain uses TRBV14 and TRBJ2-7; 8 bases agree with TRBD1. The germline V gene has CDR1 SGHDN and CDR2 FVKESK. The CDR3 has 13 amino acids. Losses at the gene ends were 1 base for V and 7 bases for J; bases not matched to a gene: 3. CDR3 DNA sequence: TGTGCCAGCAGCCAAGTCAGGGGGCAAGAGCAGTACTTC. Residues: CASSQVRGQEQYF.

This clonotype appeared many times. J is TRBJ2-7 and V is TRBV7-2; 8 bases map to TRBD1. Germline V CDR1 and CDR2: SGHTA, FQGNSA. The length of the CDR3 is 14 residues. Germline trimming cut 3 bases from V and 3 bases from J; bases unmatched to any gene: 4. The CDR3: CASSFGTGGYEQYF. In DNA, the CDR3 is TGTGCCAGCAGCTTCGGAACAGGGGGCTACGAGCAGTACTTC.

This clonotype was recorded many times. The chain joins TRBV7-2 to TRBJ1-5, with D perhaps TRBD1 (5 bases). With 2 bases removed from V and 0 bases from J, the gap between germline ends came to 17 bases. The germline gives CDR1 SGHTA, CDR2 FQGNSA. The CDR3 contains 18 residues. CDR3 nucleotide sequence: TGTGCCAGCAGCTTAAGGGAAAGGGGTCCATTTAGCAATCAGCCCCAGCATTTT. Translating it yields CASSLRERGPFSNQPQHF.

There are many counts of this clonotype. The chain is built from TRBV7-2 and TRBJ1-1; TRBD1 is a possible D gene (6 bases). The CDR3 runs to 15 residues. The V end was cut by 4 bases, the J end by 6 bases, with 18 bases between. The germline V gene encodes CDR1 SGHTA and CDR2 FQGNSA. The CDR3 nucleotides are TGTGCCAGCAGCTATCTATCGGTGGGGGCCTCTGAAGCTTTCTTT. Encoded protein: CASSYLSVGASEAFF.

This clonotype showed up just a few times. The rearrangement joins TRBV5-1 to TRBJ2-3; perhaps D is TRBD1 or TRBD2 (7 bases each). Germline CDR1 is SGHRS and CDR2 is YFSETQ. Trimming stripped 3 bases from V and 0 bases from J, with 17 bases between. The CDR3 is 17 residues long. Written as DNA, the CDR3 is TGCGCCAGCAGCTCATCGCAGGGGGGGCTAAGCACAGATACGCAGTATTTT. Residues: CASSSSQGGLSTDTQYF.

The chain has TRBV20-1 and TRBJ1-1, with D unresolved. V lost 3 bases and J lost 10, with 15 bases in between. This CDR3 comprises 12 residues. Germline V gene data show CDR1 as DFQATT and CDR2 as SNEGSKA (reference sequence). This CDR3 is CSASQASDRAFF. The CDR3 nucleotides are TGCAGTGCTAGCCAGGCCTCTGATCGAGCTTTCTTT.

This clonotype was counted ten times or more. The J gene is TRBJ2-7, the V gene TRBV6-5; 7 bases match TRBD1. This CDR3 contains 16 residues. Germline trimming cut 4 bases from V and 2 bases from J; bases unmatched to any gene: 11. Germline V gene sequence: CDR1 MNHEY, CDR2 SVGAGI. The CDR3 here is CASSSTPGQLTYEQYF. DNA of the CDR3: TGTGCCAGCAGTTCTACACCGGGACAGCTTACCTACGAGCAGTACTTC.

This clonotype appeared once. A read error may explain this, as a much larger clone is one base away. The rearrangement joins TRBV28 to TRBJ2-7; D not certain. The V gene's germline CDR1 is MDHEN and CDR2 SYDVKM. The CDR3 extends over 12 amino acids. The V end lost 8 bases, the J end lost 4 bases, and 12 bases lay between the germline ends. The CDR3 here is CASRGGAYEQYF. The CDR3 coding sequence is TGTGCCAGCCGCGGCGGCGCTTACGAGCAGTACTTC.

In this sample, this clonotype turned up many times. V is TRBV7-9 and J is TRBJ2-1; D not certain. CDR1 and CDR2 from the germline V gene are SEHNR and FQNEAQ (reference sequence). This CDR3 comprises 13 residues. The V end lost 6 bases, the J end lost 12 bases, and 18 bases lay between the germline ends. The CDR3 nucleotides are TGTGCCAGCAGTCGGGTCTCGAACCTTGGGCAGTTCTTC. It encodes CASSRVSNLGQFF.

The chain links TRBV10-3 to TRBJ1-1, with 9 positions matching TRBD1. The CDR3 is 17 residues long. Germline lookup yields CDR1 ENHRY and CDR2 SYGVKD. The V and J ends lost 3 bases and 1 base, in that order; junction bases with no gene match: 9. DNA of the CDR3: TGTGCCATCAGTGAATCTATAGGACAGGGGAGGAACACTGAAGCTTTCTTT. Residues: CAISESIGQGRNTEAFF.

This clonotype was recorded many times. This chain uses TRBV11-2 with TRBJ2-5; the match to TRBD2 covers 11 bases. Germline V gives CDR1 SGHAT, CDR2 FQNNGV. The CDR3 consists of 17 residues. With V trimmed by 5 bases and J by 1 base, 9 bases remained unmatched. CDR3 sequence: CASSQEGLAGGQETQYF. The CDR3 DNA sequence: TGTGCCAGCAGCCAAGAGGGGCTAGCGGGGGGCCAAGAGACCCAGTACTTC. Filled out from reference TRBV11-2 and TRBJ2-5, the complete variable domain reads EAGVAQSPRYKIIEKRQSVAFWCNPISGHATLYWYQQILGQGPKLLIQFQNNGVVDDSQLPKDRFSAERLKGVDSTLKIQPAKLEDSAVYLCASSQEGLAGGQETQYFGPGTRLLVL.

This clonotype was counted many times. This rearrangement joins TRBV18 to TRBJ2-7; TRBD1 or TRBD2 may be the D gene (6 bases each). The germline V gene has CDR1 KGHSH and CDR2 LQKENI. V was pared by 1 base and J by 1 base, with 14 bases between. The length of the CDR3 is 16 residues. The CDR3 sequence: CASSPLSGGGSYEQYF. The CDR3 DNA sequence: TGTGCCAGCTCACCACTCTCCGGGGGCGGTTCCTACGAGCAGTACTTC.

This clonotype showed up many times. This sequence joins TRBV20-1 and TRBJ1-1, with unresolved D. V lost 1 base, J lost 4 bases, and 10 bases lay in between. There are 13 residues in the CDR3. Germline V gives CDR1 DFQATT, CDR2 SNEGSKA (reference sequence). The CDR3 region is CSARAQVLTEAFF. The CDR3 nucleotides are TGCAGTGCTAGAGCGCAGGTTCTCACTGAAGCTTTCTTT.